The 5 T cell receptor beta chains given below trace back to one sample, sequenced in a study of blood T cell repertoires in COVID-19. Method: immunoSEQ multiplex PCR; TCRdb's copy keeps in-frame clones and lacks some. The table lists some 260,000 clones, just over 85% of them singletons. The material sequenced was PBMCs or T cells enriched from blood (not recorded which). Receptors originate from a man aged 40-50 years who had recovered from COVID-19.

The rearrangement joins TRBV5-1 to TRBJ1-1, with D possibly matching TRBD1 (6 bases). Germline V gene lookup returns CDR1 SGHRS and CDR2 YFSETQ. This CDR3 is built from 14 residues. Trimming pared 1 base from V and 4 bases from J, leaving 11 bases between. CDR3 in amino acids: CASSLRAGATEAFF. CDR3 sequence (DNA): TGCGCCAGCAGCTTGAGGGCAGGGGCCACTGAAGCTTTCTTT. The variable domain in full, completed from reference TRBV5-1 and TRBJ1-1, reads KAGVTQTPRYLIKTRGQQVTLSCSPISGHRSVSWYQQTPGQGLQFLFEYFSETQRNKGNFPGRFSGRQFSNSRSEMNVSTLELGDSALYLCASSLRAGATEAFFGQGTRLTVV.

J is TRBJ1-5 and V is TRBV7-2, with D perhaps TRBD1 (5 bases). Between the trimmed V and J ends, which lost 1 base and 4 bases, there was a span of 14 bases. The germline CDR1 and CDR2 sequences are SGHTA and FQGNSA. This CDR3 has 16 residues. The CDR3 loop reads CASSLEGPGMNQPQHF. The CDR3 DNA sequence: TGTGCCAGCAGCTTAGAAGGGCCAGGGATGAATCAGCCCCAGCATTTT.

The DNA of the CDR3 is TGTGCCAGCAGCTTAGAAACTCGTGGTGCGGGGGGGCGAGAGACCCAGTACTTC. Its protein product is CASSLETRGAGGRETQYF. This sequence joins TRBV7-2 and TRBJ2-5; 9 bases align to TRBD2. CDR1 is SGHTA, CDR2 FQGNSA, per germline. V shed 1 base and J 4 bases; nucleotides not matched to a gene: 13. This CDR3 has 18 residues. The variable domain in full, with the rest retrieved from reference TRBV7-2 and TRBJ2-5, is GAGVSQSPSNKVTEKGKDVELRCDPISGHTALYWYRQSLGQGLEFLIYFQGNSAPDKSGLPSDRFSAERTGGSVSTLTIQRTQQEDSAVYLCASSLETRGAGGRETQYFGPGTRLLVL.

The chain combines TRBV18 with TRBJ2-2, with TRBD1 identical over 7 bases. Trimming took 6 bases from V and 3 from J; bases not matched to a gene: 4. The germline V gene has CDR1 KGHSH and CDR2 LQKENI. The length of the CDR3 is 14 residues. DNA of the CDR3: TGTGCCAGCTCGCCCGACAGGGACACCGGGGAGCTGTTTTTT. Translation: CASSPDRDTGELFF.

V and J are TRBV5-1 and TRBJ1-1; TRBD1 matches 7 bases. The CDR3 has 14 amino acids. Trimming cost V 1 base and J 3 bases; bases outside gene matches: 3. Germline V gene sequence: CDR1 SGHRS, CDR2 YFSETQ. The chain's CDR3 is CASSLRQGDTEAFF. CDR3 nucleotides: TGCGCCAGCAGCTTGAGGCAGGGGGACACTGAAGCTTTCTTT.